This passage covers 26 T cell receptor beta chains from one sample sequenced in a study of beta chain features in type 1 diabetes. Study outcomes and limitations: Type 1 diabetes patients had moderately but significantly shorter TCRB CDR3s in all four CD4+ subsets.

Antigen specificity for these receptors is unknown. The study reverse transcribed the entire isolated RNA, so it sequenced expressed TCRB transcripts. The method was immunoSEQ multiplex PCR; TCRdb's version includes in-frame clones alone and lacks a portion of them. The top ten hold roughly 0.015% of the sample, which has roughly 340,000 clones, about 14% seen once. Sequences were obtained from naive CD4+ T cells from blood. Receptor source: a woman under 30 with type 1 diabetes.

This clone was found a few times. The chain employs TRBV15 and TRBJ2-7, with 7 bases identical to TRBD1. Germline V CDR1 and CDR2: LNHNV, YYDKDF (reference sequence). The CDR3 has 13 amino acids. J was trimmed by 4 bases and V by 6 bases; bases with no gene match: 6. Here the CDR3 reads CATRAGTEYEQYF. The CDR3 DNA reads TGTGCCACCAGAGCCGGGACAGAGTACGAGCAGTACTTC.

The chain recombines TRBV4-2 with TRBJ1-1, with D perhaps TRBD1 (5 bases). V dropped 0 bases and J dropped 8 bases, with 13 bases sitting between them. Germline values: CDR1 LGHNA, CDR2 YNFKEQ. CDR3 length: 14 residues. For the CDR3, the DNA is TGTGCCAGCAGCCAAGATCCCGACAGCCCCGAAGCTTTCTTT. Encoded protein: CASSQDPDSPEAFF.

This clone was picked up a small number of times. The CDR3 here is CASSLSLSYEQYF. As DNA, the CDR3 is TGTGCCAGCAGCTTAAGTCTCAGCTACGAGCAGTACTTC. This chain uses TRBV7-2 with TRBJ2-7; D uncertain. Per germline, CDR1 SGHTA and CDR2 FQGNSA. V gave up 2 bases and J gave up 3 bases, with 8 bases separating them. The CDR3 is 13 residues long.

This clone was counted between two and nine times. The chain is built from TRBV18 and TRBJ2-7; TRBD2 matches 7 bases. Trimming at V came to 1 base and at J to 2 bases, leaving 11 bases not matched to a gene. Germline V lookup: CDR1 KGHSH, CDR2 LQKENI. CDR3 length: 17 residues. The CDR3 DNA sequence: TGTGCCAGCTCACCACGGTTCGCGGGAGAACCTACCTACGAGCAGTACTTC. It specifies CASSPRFAGEPTYEQYF.

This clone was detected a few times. CDR3 DNA: TGTGCCTGGAGTGCGGGAGGACGGGATGAGCAGTTCTTC. Translating gives CAWSAGGRDEQFF. This chain uses TRBV30 with TRBJ2-1; 7 bases are shared with TRBD2. V lost 1 base to trimming and J lost 8 bases; unmatched junction nucleotides: 5. Germline V gene data show CDR1 as GTSNPN and CDR2 as SVGIG (reference sequence). This CDR3 spans 13 amino acids.

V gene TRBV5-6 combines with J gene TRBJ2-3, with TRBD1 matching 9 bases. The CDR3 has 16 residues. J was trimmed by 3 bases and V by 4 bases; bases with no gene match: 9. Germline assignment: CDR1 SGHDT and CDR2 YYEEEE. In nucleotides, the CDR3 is TGTGCCAGCAGCCCAACCCGGGACAGGGTAACAGATACGCAGTATTTT. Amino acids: CASSPTRDRVTDTQYF.

CDR3 bases: TGTGCCTGGAGTGCCAACCCCGGGACACAGAACACTGAAGCTTTCTTT. Its translation: CAWSANPGTQNTEAFF. The chain combines TRBV30 with TRBJ1-1; maybe TRBD1 (6 bases). The CDR3 has 16 amino acids. Trimming shortened V by 1 base and J by 1 base, and 16 bases separated the two germline ends. CDR1 is GTSNPN and CDR2 is SVGIG in the germline V gene (reference sequence).

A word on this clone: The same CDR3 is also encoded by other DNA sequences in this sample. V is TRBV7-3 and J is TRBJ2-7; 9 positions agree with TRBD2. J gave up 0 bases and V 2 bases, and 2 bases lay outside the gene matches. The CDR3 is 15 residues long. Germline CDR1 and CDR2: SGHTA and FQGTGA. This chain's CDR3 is CASSLAGGPSYEQYF. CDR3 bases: TGTGCCAGCAGCTTAGCGGGAGGGCCCTCCTACGAGCAGTACTTC.

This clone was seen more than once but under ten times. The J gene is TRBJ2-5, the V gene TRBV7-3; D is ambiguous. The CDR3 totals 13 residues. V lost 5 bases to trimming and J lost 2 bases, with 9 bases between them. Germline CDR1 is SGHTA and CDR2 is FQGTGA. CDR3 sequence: CASSPGQQETQYF. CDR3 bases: TGTGCCAGCAGCCCTGGCCAGCAAGAGACCCAGTACTTC.

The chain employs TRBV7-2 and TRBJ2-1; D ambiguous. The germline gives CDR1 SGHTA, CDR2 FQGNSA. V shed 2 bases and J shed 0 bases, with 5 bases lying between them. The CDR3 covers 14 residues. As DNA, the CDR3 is TGTGCCAGCAGCTTACTAAGCTCCTACAATGAGCAGTTCTTC. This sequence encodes CASSLLSSYNEQFF.

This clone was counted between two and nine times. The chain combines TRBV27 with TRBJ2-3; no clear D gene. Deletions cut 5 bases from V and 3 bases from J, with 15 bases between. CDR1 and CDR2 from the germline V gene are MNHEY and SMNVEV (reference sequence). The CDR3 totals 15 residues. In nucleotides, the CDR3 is TGTGCCAGCAGTCTCCCCTCGGCAGGTACAGATACGCAGTATTTT. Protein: CASSLPSAGTDTQYF.

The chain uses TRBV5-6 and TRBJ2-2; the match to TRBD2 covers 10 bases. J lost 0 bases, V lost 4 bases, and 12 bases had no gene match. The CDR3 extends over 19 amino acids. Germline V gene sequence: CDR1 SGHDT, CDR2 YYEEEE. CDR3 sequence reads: CASSTVTSGRAANTGELFF. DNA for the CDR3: TGTGCCAGCAGCACCGTGACTAGCGGGCGCGCCGCGAACACCGGGGAGCTGTTTTTT.

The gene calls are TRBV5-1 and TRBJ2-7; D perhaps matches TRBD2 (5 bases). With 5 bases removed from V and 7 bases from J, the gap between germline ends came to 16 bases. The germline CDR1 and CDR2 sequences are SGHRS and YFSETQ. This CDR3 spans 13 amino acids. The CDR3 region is CASSWVESGEQYF. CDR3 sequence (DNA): TGCGCCAGCAGTTGGGTGGAGTCGGGGGAGCAGTACTTC.

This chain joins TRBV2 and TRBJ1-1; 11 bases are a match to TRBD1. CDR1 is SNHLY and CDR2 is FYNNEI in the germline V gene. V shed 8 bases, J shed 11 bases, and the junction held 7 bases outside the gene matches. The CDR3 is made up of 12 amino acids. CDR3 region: CASRDRGYRAFF. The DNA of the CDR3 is TGTGCCAGCCGGGACAGGGGGTACAGGGCTTTCTTT.

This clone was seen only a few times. This CDR3 reads CASSLGEDEQFF. The CDR3 DNA reads TGTGCCAGCAGCTTAGGCGAGGATGAGCAGTTCTTC. This chain connects TRBV11-3 to TRBJ2-1; D gene uncertain. Germline CDR1 and CDR2: SGHNT and YENEEA. The germline V and J ends were trimmed by 1 base and 8 bases, with 6 bases remaining between them. This CDR3 spans 12 amino acids.

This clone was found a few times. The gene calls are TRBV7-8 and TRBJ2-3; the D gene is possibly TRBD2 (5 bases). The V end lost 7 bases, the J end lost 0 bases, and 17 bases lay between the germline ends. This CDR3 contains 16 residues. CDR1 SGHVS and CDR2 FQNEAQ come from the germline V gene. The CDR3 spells CASTPQRWTSTDTQYF. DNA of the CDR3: TGTGCCAGCACCCCCCAAAGGTGGACTAGCACAGATACGCAGTATTTT.

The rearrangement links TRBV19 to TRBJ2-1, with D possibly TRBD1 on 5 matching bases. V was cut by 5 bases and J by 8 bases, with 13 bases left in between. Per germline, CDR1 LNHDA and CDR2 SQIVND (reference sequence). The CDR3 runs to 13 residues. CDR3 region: CASSVPGSDEQFF. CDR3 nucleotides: TGTGCCAGTAGTGTCCCAGGGTCCGATGAGCAGTTCTTC.

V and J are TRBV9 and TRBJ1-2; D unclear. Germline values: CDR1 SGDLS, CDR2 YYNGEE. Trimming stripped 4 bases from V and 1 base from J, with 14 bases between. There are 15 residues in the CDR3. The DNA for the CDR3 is TGTGCCAGCAGCCCGCAGTCTCTTCTTAACTATGGCTACACCTTC. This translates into CASSPQSLLNYGYTF.

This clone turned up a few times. CDR3 region: CASSLGPGTGNTEAFF. The DNA of the CDR3 is TGTGCCAGCTCACTCGGTCCCGGGACAGGGAACACTGAAGCTTTCTTT. The genes are TRBV18 and TRBJ1-1; 8 nucleotides line up with TRBD1. The CDR3 runs 16 residues. V lost 4 bases, J lost 1 base, and 8 bases stayed unmatched. The germline V gene encodes CDR1 KGHSH and CDR2 LQKENI.

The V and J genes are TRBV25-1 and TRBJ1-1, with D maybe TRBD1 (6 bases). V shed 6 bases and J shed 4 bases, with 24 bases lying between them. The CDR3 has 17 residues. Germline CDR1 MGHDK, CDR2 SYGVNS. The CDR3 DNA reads TGTGCCAGCAGCCAGACTTGGGGAGGGGGTATGGGCACTGAAGCTTTCTTT. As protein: CASSQTWGGGMGTEAFF.

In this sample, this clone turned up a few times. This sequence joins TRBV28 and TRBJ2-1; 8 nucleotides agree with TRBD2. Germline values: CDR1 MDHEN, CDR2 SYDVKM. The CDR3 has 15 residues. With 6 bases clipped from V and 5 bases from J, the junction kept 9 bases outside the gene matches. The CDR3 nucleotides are TGTGCCAGCAGCCTCGGCCGACTAGCGCACAATGAGCAGTTCTTC. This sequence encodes CASSLGRLAHNEQFF.

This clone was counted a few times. CDR3 amino acids: CASSPSGTSGPLEQYF. Here the CDR3 DNA reads TGTGCCAGCAGCCCCTCCGGGACTAGCGGCCCCCTCGAGCAGTACTTC. This chain links TRBV7-9 with TRBJ2-7; 11 nucleotides line up with TRBD2. This CDR3 comprises 16 residues. V trimming: 5 bases; J trimming: 6 bases; junction bases outside the gene matches: 12. Germline-derived CDR1 and CDR2 are SEHNR and FQNEAQ (reference sequence).

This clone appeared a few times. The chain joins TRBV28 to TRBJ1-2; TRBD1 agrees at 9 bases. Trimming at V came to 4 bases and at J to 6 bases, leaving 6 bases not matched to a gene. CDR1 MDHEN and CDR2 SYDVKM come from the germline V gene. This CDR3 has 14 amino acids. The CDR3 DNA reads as TGTGCCAGCAGTTCAGGACAGGGGAAGAATGGCTACACCTTC. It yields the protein CASSSGQGKNGYTF.

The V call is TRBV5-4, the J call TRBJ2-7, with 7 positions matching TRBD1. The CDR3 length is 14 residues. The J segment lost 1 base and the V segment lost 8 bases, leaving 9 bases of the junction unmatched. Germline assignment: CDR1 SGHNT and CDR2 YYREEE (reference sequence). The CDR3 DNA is TGTGCCAGTTTTCACCGGGACAGATCCTACGAGCAGTACGTC. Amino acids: CASFHRDRSYEQYV.

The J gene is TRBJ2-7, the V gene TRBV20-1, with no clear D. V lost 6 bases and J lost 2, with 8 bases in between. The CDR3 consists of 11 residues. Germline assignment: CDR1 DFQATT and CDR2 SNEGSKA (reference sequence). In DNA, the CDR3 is TGCAGTGCCCCCCTTACCTACGAGCAGTACTTC. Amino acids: CSAPLTYEQYF.

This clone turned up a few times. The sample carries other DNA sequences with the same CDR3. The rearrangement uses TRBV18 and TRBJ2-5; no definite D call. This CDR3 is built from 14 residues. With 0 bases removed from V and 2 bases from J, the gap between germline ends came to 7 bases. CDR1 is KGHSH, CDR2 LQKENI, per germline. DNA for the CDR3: TGTGCCAGCTCACCACCGAACAGTCAAGAGACCCAGTACTTC. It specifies CASSPPNSQETQYF.